A selection of T cell receptor beta chains follows, all from one sample in a study of CD8+CD57+ T cells in acquired aplastic anemia. One entry per CDR3 protein results from TCRdb running MiXCR on the reads. Counted here are some 200,000 distinct CDR3 sequences, approximately 35% occurring once; the ten biggest clones make up 0.95% to 1.3%. Sequences were obtained from sorted CD4+, CD8+, or CD8+CD57+ T cells (not recorded which) from PBMCs. These receptors came from a human donor in good health, serving as a control. Both conserved end residues are part of each CDR3. D genes are given only for firm matches. Only part of the rows carry a size: once, few, many, or a class if the clone is expanded.

j_call | d_call | v_call | clone_size | cdr3_aa | cdr3_nt
TRBJ1-2 | . | TRBV19 | many | CASRRLDGRNYGYTF | TGTGCCAGCAGACGCCTGGACGGGCGTAACTATGGCTACACCTTC
TRBJ2-3 | . | TRBV7-9 | many | CASSLRGQAEKGTQYF | TGTGCCAGCAGCTTAAGGGGCCAAGCGGAGAAGGGAACGCAGTATTTT
TRBJ2-1 | . | TRBV11-2 | many | CASSLEVPEQFF | TGTGCCAGCAGCTTAGAAGTCCCTGAGCAGTTCTTC
TRBJ1-1 | . | TRBV30 | few | CAWSGWQNDEAFF | TGTGCCTGGAGTGGTTGGCAAAACGATGAAGCTTTCTTT
TRBJ1-1 | . | TRBV30 | . | CAWSGSTEAFF | TGTGCCTGGAGTGGGAGCACTGAAGCTTTCTTT
TRBJ1-1 | . | TRBV19 | . | CASSSQEGVPEAFF | TGTGCCAGTAGTTCTCAGGAGGGAGTTCCTGAAGCTTTCTTT
TRBJ1-1 | . | TRBV9 | many | CASRTGRDTEAFF | TGTGCCAGCAGGACCGGGCGGGACACTGAAGCTTTCTTT
TRBJ2-7 | TRBD2 | TRBV30 | few | CAWSKERLAGVNEQYF | TGTGCCTGGAGTAAAGAAAGACTAGCGGGAGTGAACGAGCAGTACTTC
TRBJ2-4 | . | TRBV10-2 | many | CASSVSMDGAKNIQYF | TGCGCCAGCAGTGTGTCTATGGACGGGGCCAAAAACATTCAGTACTTC
TRBJ1-5 | . | TRBV4-2 | many | CASSQDTGGNQPQHF | TGTGCCAGCAGCCAGGATACAGGCGGCAATCAGCCCCAGCATTTT
TRBJ2-2 | TRBD1 | TRBV7-3 | few | CASSLTRQGTGELFF | TGTGCCAGCAGCTTAACGAGACAGGGGACCGGGGAGCTGTTTTTT
TRBJ2-3 | . | TRBV15 | . | CATSRVGQRTDTQYF | TGTGCCACCAGCAGAGTTGGACAGCGCACAGATACGCAGTATTTT
TRBJ1-3 | . | TRBV12-5 | few | CASGLRLPGNTIYF | TGTGCTAGTGGTTTACGGCTCCCTGGAAACACCATATATTTT
TRBJ1-5 | . | TRBV3-1 | few | CASSQDSSNQPQHF | TGTGCCAGCAGCCAAGATTCTAGCAATCAGCCCCAGCATTTT
TRBJ2-3 | . | TRBV28 | once | CASSSGARSITDTQYF | TGTGCCAGCAGTTCGGGCGCGAGGTCGATCACAGATACGCAGTATTTT
TRBJ1-1 | TRBD1 | TRBV19 | once | CASIGVGQGANTEAFF | TGTGCCAGTATAGGAGTGGGACAGGGGGCGAACACTGAAGCTTTCTTT
TRBJ2-7 | TRBD1 | TRBV30 | few | CAWSVRLGFTGVTYEQYF | TGTGCCTGGAGTGTAAGGCTTGGGTTTACAGGGGTTACCTACGAGCAGTACTTC
TRBJ2-2 | TRBD1 | TRBV5-4 | few | CASSPSQGAGGELFF | TGTGCCAGCAGCCCGTCCCAGGGGGCTGGCGGGGAGCTGTTTTTT
TRBJ1-2 | TRBD1 | TRBV2 | many | CASGVSGGYF | TGTGCCAGTGGGGTGTCAGGGGGCTACTTC
TRBJ2-2 | . | TRBV7-3 | many | CASSLNDPYTGELFF | TGTGCCAGCAGCTTAAACGACCCGTACACCGGGGAGCTGTTTTTT
TRBJ2-1 | . | TRBV10-2 | . | CASTHRYGEEQFF | TGCGCCAGCACCCACAGATATGGGGAGGAGCAGTTCTTC
TRBJ2-7 | . | TRBV4-1 | . | CASSQPYLDRSYGQYF | TGCGCCAGCAGCCAACCGTATCTCGACAGGTCCTACGGGCAGTACTTC
TRBJ1-2 | . | TRBV19 | many | CASTLDRGGPYGYTF | TGTGCCAGTACCTTAGACCGCGGAGGTCCCTATGGCTACACCTTC
TRBJ1-2 | . | TRBV7-8 | many | CASSLSRGYGYTF | TGTGCCAGCAGCTTATCCAGGGGCTATGGCTACACCTTC
TRBJ2-1 | TRBD1 | TRBV20-1 | few | CSARGRGTGSKSYNEQFF | TGCAGTGCTAGAGGGAGGGGGACAGGGTCGAAGTCCTACAATGAGCAGTTCTTC
TRBJ1-2 | TRBD1 | TRBV2 | . | CASSGQGGDTF | TGTGCCAGCAGCGGACAGGGTGGCGACACCTTC
TRBJ2-1 | TRBD2 | TRBV10-3 | once | CATSATSGRAGNEQFF | TGTGCCACCAGTGCGACTAGCGGGAGGGCCGGTAATGAGCAGTTCTTC
TRBJ1-6 | . | TRBV6-1 | few | CASSERQGPTAYNSPLHF | TGTGCCAGCAGTGAACGGCAGGGCCCAACTGCCTATAATTCACCCCTCCACTTT
TRBJ1-2 | . | TRBV2 | once | CASSRLVGNYGYTF | TGTGCCAGCAGTCGGCTTGTGGGTAACTATGGCTACACCTTC
TRBJ2-1 | TRBD2 | TRBV24-1 | . | CATSGTSGDNEQFF | TGTGCCACCAGCGGGACTAGCGGGGACAATGAGCAGTTCTTC
TRBJ2-7 | . | TRBV9 | few | CASSVGTAPYNEQYF | TGTGCCAGCAGCGTAGGGACCGCCCCCTACAATGAGCAGTACTTC